Sequencing of this T cell receptor (beta chain) was carried out in a study of cytomegalovirus exposure and HLA in healthy donors. This PCR relied on a set of 60 Vbeta primers and 13 Jbeta primers. Assay: immunoSEQ multiplex PCR; the TCRdb copy retains only in-frame clones and omits some. The repertoire consists of hundreds of thousands of clones, with approximately 84% occurring once and the leading ten covering 0.24%. Germline lookup yields CDR1 MGHRA and CDR2 YSYEKL. The CDR3 has 16 amino acids. V lost 1 base and J 2 bases, leaving 12 bases between the germline ends. This clone has a handful of counts.

J is TRBJ1-3 and V is TRBV4-1, with no clear D. The receptor's source is a girl aged 2 to 9 in good health and CMV-seronegative. Sequencing was done on a sample of PBMCs. DNA for the CDR3: TGCGCCAGCAGCCAAGTTTATTTACTGCCTGGAAACACCATATATTTT. Its translation: CASSQVYLLPGNTIYF.